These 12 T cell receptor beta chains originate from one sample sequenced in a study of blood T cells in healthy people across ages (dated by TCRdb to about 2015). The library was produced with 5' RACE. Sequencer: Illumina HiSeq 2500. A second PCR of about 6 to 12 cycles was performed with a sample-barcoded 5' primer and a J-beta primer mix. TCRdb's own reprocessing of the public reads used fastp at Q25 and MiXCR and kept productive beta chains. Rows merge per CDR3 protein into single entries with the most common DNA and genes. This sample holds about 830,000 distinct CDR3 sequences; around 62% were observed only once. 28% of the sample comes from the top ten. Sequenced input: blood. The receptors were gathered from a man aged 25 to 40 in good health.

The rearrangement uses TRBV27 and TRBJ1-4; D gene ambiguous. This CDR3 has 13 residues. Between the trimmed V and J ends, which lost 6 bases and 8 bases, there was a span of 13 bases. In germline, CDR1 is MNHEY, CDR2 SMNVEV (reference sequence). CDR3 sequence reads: CASSRRLGEKLFF. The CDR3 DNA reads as TGTGCCAGCAGCCGCCGCCTGGGGGAAAAACTGTTTTTT.

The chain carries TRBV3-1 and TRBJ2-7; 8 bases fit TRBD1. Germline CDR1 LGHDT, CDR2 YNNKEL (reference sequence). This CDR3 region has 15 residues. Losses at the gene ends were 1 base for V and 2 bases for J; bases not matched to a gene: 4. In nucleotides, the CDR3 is TGTGCCAGCAGCCAAGTCGGACAGGGCCCCTACGAGCAGTACTTC. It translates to CASSQVGQGPYEQYF.

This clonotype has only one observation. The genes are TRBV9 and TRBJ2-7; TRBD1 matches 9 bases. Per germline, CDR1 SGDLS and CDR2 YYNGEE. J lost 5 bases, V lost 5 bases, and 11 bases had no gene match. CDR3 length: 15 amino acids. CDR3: CASSETGTGFHEQYF. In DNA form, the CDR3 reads TGTGCCAGCAGTGAAACCGGGACAGGGTTCCACGAGCAGTACTTC.

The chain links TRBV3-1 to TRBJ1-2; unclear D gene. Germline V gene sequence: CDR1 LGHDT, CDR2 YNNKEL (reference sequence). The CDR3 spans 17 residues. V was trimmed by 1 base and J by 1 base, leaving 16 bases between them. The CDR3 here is CASSQGFASGVNYGYTF. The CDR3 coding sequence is TGTGCCAGCAGCCAAGGGTTCGCTTCGGGAGTTAACTATGGCTACACCTTC. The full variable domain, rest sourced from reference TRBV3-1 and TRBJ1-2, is DTAVSQTPKYLVTQMGNDKSIKCEQNLGHDTMYWYKQDSKKFLKIMFSYNNKELIINETVPNRFSPKSPDKAHLNLHINSLELGDSAVYFCASSQGFASGVNYGYTFGSGTRLTVV.

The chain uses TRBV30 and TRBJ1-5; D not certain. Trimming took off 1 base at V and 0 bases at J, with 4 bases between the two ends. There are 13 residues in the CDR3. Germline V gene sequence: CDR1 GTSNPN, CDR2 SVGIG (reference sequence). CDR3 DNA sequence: TGTGCCTGGAGTGCTGATAGCAATCAGCCCCAGCATTTT. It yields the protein CAWSADSNQPQHF. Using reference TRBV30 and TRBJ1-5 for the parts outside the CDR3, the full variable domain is SQTIHQWPATLVQPVGSPLSLECTVEGTSNPNLYWYRQAAGRGLQLLFYSVGIGQISSEVPQNLSASRPQDRQFILSSKKLLLSDSGFYLCAWSADSNQPQHFGDGTRLSIL.

DNA of the CDR3: TGTGCCAGCAGCTTAAAAGGTACACTGATCAGTGAGCAGTTCTTC. Its protein is CASSLKGTLISEQFF. The chain recombines TRBV7-3 with TRBJ2-1; D unclear. The V gene's germline CDR1 is SGHTA and CDR2 FQGTGA. The CDR3 loop spans 15 amino acids. Deletions cut 1 base from V and 9 bases from J, with 16 bases between.

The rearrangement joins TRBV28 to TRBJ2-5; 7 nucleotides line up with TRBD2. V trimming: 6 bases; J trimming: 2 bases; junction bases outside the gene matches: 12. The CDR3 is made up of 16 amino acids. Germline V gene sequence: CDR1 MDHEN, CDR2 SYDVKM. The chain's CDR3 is CASSDMGGIYQETQYF. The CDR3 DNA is TGTGCCAGCAGCGATATGGGGGGGATCTATCAAGAGACCCAGTACTTC.

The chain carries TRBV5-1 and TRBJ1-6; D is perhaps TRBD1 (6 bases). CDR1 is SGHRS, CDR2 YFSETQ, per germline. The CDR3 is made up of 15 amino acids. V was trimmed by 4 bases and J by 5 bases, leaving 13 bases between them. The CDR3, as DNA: TGCGCCAGCAGCAGCACGGGACAAGATAATTCACCCCTCCACTTT. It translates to CASSSTGQDNSPLHF.

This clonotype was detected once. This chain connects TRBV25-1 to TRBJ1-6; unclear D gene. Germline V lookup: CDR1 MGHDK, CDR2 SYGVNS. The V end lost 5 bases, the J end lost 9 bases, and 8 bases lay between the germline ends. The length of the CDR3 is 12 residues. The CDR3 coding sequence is TGTGCCAGCAGTAACTTCGGTTCACCCCTCCACTTT. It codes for CASSNFGSPLHF.

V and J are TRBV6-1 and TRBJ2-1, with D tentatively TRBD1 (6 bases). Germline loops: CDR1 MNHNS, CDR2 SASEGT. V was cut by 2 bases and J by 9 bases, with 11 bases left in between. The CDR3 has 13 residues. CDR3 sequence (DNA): TGTGCCAGCAGTGAATACAGGGACGGTGAGCAGTTCTTC. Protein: CASSEYRDGEQFF.

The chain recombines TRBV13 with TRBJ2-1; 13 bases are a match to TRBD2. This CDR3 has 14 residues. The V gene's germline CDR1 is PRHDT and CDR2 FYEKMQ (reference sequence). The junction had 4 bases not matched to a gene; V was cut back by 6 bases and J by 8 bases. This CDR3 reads CASRELAGGHEQFF. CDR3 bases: TGTGCCAGCAGGGAACTAGCGGGGGGGCATGAGCAGTTCTTC.

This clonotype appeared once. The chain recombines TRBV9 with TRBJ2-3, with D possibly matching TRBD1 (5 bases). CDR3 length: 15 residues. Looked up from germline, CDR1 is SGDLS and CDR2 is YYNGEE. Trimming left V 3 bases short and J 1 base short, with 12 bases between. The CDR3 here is CASSGDSAGTDTQYF. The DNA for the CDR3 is TGTGCCAGCAGCGGTGACAGTGCCGGCACAGATACGCAGTATTTT.